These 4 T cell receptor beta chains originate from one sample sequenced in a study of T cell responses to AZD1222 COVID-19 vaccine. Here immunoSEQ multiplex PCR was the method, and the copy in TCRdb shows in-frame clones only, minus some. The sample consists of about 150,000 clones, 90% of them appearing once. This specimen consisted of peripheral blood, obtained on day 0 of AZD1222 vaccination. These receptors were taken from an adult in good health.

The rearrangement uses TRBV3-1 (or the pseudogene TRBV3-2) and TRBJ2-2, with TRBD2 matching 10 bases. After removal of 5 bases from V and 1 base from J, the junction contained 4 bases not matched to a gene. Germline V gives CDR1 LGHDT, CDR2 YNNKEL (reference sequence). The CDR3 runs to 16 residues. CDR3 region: CASSSWTSGNTGELFF. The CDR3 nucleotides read TGTGCCAGCAGCAGTTGGACTAGCGGGAACACCGGGGAGCTGTTTTTT.

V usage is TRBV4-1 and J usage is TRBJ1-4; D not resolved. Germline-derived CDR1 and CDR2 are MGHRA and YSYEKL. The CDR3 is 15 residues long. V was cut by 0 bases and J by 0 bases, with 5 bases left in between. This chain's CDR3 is CASSQDWTTNEKLFF. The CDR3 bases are TGCGCCAGCAGCCAAGACTGGACAACTAATGAAAAACTGTTTTTT.

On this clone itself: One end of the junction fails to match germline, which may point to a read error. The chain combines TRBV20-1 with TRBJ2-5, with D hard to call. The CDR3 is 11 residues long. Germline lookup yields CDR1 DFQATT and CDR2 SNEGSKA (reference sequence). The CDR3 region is CSPRWDQTQYF. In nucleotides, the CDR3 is TGCAGTCCTAGGTGGGATCAGACCCAGTACTTC.

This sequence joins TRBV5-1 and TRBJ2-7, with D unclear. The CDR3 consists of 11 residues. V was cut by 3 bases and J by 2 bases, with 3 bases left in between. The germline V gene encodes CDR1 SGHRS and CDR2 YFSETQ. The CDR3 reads CASSSTYEQYF. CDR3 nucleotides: TGCGCCAGCAGCTCAACCTACGAGCAGTACTTC.